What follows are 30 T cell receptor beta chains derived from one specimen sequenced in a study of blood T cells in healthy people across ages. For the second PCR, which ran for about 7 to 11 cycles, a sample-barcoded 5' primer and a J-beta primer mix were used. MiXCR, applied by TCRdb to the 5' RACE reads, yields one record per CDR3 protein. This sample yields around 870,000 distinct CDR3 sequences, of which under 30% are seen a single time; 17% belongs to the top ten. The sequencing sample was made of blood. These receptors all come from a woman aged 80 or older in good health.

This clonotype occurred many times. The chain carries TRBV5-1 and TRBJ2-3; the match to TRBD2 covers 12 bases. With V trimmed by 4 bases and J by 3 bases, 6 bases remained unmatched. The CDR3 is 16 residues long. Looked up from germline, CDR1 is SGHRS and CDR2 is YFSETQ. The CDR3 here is CASSLWTSGNTDTQYF. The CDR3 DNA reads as TGCGCCAGCAGCCTGTGGACTAGCGGGAATACAGATACGCAGTATTTT.

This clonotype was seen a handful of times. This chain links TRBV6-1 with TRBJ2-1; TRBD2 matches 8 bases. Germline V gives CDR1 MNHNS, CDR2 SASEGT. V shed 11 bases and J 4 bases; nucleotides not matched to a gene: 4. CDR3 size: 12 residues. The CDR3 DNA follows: TGTGCCGCGAGCGGGAGTTACAATGAGCAGTTCTTC. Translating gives CAASGSYNEQFF.

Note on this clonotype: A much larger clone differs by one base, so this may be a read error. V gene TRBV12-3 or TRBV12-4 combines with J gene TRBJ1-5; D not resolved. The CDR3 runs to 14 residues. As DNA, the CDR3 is TGTGCCGGCAGTTTATCGGGTTCCAATCAGCCCCAGCATTTT. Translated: CAGSLSGSNQPQHF.

The CDR3 sequence: CATSRTALEKLFF. The CDR3 DNA is TGTGCCACCAGCCGGACGGCCCTTGAAAAACTGTTTTTT. The rearrangement uses TRBV15 and TRBJ1-4; D ambiguous. Trimming took off 5 bases at V and 7 bases at J, with 11 bases between the two ends. CDR1 LNHNV and CDR2 YYDKDF come from the germline V gene (reference sequence). This CDR3 spans 13 amino acids. Full variable domain (remainder filled in from reference TRBV15 and TRBJ1-4): DAMVIQNPRYQVTQFGKPVTLSCSQTLNHNVMYWYQQKSSQAPKLLFHYYDKDFNNEADTPDNFQSRRPNTSFCFLDIRSPGLGDTAMYLCATSRTALEKLFFGSGTQLSVL.

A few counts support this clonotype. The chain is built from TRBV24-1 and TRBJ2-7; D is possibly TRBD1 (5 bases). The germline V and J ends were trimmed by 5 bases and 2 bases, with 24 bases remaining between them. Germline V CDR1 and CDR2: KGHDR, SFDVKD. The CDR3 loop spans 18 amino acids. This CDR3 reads CATSAILNRCWKTYEQYF. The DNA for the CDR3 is TGTGCCACCAGTGCGATCCTAAACAGGTGTTGGAAAACCTACGAGCAGTACTTC.

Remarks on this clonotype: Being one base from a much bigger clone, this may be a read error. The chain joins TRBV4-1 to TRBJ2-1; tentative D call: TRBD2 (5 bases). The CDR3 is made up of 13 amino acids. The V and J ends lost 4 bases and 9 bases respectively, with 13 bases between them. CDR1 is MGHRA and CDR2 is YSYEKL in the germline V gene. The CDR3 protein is CASSPGGRLEQFF. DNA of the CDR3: TGCGCCAGCAGCCCCGGAGGCAGGCTTGAGCAGTTCTTC.

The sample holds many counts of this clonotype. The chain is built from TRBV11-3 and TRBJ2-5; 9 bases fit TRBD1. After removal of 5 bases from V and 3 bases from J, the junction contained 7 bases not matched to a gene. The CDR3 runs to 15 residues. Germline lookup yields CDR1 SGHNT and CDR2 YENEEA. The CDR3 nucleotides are TGTGCCAGCAGCCCCGGCGGGGACAGGGAAGAGACCCAGTACTTC. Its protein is CASSPGGDREETQYF.

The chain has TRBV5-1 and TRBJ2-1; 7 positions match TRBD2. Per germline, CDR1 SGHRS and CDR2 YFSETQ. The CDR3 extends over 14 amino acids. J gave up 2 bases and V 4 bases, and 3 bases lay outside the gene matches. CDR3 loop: CASSVGGTYNEQFF. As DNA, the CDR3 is TGCGCCAGCAGCGTCGGGGGGACCTACAATGAGCAGTTCTTC.

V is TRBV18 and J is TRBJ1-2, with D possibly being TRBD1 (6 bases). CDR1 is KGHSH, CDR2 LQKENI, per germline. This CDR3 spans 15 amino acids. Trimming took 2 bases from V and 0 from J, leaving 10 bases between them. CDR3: CASSPGQNANYGYTF. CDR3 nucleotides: TGTGCCAGCTCACCAGGACAGAACGCTAACTATGGCTACACCTTC.

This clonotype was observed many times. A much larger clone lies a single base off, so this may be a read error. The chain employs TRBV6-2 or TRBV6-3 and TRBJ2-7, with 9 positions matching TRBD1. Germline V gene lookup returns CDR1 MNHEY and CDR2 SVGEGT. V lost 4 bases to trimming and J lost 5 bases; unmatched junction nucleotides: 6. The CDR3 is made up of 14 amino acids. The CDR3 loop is CASSCGTGSDEQYF. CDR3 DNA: TGTGCCAGCAGTTGCGGGACAGGGTCGGACGAGCAGTACTTC.

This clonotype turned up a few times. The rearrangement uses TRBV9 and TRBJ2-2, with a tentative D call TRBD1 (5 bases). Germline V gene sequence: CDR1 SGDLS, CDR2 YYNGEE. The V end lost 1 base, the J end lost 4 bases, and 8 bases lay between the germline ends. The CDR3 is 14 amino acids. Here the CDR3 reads CASSVLDTTGELFF. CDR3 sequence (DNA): TGTGCCAGCAGCGTACTGGACACCACCGGGGAGCTGTTTTTT.

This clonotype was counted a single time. The CDR3 DNA follows: TGCAGCGTCGGGACAAGAAATAGCAATCAGCCCCAGCATTTT. As protein: CSVGTRNSNQPQHF. The chain employs TRBV29-1 and TRBJ1-5, with D possibly matching TRBD1 (6 bases). Trimming removed 6 bases at V and 0 bases at J, with 12 bases between. This CDR3 has 14 residues. Germline V CDR1 and CDR2: SQVTM, ANQGSEA.

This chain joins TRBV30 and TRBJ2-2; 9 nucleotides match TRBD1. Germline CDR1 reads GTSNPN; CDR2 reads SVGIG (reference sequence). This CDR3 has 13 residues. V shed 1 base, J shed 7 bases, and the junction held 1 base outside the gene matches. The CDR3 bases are TGTGCCTGGAGTGGACAGGGGGACGGGGAGCTGTTTTTT. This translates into CAWSGQGDGELFF.

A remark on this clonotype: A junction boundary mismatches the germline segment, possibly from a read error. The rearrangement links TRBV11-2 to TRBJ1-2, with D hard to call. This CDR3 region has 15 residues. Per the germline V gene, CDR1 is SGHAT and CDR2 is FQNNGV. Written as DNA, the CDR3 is TGTGCCAGCAGCTTAGCCGTCTATCCTAACTATGACTACACCTTC. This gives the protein CASSLAVYPNYDYTF.

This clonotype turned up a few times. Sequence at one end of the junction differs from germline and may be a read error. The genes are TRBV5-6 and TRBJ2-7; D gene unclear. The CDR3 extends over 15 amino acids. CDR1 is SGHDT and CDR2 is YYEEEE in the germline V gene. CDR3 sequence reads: CASSAGSEIPYGQYF. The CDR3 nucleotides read TGTGCCAGCAGCGCCGGCTCAGAGATTCCCTACGGGCAGTACTTC. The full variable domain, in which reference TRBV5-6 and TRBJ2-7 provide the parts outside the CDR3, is DAGVTQSPTHLIKTRGQQVTLRCSPKSGHDTVSWYQQALGQGPQFIFQYYEEEERQRGNFPDRFSGHQFPNYSSELNVNALLLGDSALYLCASSAGSEIPYGQYFGPGTRLTVT.

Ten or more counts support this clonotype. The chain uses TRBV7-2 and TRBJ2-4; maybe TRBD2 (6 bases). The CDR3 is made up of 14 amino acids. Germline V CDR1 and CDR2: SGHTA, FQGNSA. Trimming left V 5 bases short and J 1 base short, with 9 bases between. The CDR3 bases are TGTGCCAGCAGCCCCAGCGGGGCCAAAAACATTCAGTACTTC. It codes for CASSPSGAKNIQYF.

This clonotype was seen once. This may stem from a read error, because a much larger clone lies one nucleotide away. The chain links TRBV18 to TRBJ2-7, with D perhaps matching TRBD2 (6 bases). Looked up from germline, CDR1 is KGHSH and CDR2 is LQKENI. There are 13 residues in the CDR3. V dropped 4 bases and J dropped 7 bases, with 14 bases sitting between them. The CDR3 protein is CASSQQEGDEQYF. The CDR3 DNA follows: TGTGCCAGCTCACAACAGGAGGGCGATGAGCAGTACTTC.

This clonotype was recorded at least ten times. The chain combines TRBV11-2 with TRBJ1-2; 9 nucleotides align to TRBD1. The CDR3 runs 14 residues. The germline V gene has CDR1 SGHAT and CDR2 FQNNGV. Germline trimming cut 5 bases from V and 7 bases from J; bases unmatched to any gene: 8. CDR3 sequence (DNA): TGTGCCAGCAGCCCCGGGACAGGGTTCGGTGGCTACACCTTC. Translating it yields CASSPGTGFGGYTF.

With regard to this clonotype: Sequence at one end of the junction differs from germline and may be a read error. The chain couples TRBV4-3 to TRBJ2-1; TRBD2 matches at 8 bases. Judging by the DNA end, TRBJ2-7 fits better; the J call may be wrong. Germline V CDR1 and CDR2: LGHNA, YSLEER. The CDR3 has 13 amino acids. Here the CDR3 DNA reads TGCACCAGCAGGACCAGCGGGAGCAATGAGCAGTACTTC. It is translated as CTSRTSGSNEQYF.

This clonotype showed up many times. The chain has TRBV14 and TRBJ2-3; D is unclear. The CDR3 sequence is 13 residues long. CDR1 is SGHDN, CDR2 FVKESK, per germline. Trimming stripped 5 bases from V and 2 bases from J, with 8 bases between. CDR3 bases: TGTGCCAGCAGCGCATACTCCACAGATACGCAGTATTTT. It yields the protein CASSAYSTDTQYF.

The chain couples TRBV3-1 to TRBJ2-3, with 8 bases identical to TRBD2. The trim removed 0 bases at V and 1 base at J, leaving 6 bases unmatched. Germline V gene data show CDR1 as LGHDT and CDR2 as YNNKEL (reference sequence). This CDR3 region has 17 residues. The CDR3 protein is CASSQDGRAGGTDTQYF. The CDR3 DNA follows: TGTGCCAGCAGCCAAGATGGGCGAGCGGGGGGCACAGATACGCAGTATTTT.

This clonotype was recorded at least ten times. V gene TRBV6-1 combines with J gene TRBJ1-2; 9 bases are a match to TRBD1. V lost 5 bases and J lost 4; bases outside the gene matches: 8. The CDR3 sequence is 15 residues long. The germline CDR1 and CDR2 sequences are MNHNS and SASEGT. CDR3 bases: TGTGCCAGCAGTCCCATAGGACAGGGGCCCTATGGCTACACCTTC. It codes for CASSPIGQGPYGYTF.

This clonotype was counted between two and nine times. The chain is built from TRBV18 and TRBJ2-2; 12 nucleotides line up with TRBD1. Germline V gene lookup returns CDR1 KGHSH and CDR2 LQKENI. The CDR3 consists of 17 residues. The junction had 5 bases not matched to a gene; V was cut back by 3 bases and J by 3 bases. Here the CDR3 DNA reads TGTGCCAGCTCACCGAAGGGACAGGGGGCAGACACCGGGGAGCTGTTTTTT. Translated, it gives CASSPKGQGADTGELFF.

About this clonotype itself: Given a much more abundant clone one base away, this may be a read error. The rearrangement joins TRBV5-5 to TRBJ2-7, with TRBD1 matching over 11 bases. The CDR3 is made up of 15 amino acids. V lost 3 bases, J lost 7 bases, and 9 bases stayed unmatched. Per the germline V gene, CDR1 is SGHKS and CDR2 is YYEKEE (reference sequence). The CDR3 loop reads CASSWGQGGANEQYF. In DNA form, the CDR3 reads TGTGCCAGCAGCTGGGGACAGGGGGGGGCAAATGAGCAGTACTTC.

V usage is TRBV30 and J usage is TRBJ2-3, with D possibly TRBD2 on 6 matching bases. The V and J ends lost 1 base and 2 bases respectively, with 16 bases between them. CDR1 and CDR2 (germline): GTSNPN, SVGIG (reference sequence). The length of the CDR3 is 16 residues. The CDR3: CAWSAPAEGYTDTQYF. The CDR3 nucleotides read TGTGCCTGGAGTGCACCGGCGGAGGGGTACACAGATACGCAGTATTTT.

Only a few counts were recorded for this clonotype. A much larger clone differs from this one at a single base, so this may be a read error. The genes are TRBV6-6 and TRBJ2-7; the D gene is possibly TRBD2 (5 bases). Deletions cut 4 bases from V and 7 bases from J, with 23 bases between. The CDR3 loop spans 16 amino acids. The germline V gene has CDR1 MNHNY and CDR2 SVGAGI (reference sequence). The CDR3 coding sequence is TGTGCCAGCAGTTTGGGCGGCGGGTCCCGCTTCAATGAGCAGTACTTC. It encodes CASSLGGGSRFNEQYF.

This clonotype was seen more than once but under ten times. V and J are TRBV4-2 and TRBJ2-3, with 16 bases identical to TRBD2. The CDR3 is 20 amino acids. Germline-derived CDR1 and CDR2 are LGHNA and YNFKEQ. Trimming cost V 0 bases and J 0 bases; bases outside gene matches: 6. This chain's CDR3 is CASSQDSGTSGGASTDTQYF. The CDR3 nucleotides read TGTGCCAGCAGCCAAGATTCGGGGACTAGCGGGGGGGCTAGCACAGATACGCAGTATTTT.

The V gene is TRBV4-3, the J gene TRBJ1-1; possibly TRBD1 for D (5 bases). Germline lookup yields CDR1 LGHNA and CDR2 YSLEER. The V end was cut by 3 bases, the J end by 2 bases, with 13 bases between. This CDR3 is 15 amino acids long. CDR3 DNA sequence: TGCGCCAGCAGCCAGGGGGTGGGGGTTAACACTGAAGCTTTCTTT. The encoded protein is CASSQGVGVNTEAFF.

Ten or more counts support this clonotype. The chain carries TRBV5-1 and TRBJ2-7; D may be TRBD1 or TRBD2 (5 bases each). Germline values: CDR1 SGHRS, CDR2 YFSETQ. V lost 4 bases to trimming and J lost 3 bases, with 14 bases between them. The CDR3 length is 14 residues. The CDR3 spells CASSPGPTNYEQYF. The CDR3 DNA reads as TGCGCCAGCAGCCCGGGACCTACAAACTACGAGCAGTACTTC.

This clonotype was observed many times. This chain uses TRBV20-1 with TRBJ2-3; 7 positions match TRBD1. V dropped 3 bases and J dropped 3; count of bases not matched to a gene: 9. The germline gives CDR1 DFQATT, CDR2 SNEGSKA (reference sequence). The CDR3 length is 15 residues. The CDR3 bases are TGCAGTGCTAGGCACAGAGAGACAGGGACAGATACGCAGTATTTT. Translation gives CSARHRETGTDTQYF.